This TCR beta chain was identified during a study of blood T cell repertoires in COVID-19. About the study: COVID-19 samples collected from the United States, Italy and Spain covered acute and convalescent phases. The analysed material was cDNA or gDNA that came from T cells, B-cell-depleted T cells, or PBMCs.

Per the original data handling: The authors estimated nucleated cell counts from reference gene primer amplification. Clones were sequenced by immunoSEQ multiplex PCR, and TCRdb holds only the in-frame ones, with some missing. V and J calls and clone size are as listed in that table; D and trimming were resolved from the DNA. This sample has a few hundred thousand clones, with roughly 87% found just once. The clonotype comes from a man aged 40-49 years with active or convalescent COVID-19. The material sequenced was peripheral blood.

The DNA of the CDR3 is TGTGCCAGCAGCCAAGGACTCCAAGTACAAGAGACCCAGTACTTC. It is translated as CASSQGLQVQETQYF. The rearrangement links TRBV3-1 (or the pseudogene TRBV3-2) to TRBJ2-5; D remains unclear. Germline assignment: CDR1 LGHDT and CDR2 YNNKEL (reference sequence). The CDR3 extends over 15 amino acids. The germline V and J ends were trimmed by 1 base and 2 bases, with 11 bases remaining between them.